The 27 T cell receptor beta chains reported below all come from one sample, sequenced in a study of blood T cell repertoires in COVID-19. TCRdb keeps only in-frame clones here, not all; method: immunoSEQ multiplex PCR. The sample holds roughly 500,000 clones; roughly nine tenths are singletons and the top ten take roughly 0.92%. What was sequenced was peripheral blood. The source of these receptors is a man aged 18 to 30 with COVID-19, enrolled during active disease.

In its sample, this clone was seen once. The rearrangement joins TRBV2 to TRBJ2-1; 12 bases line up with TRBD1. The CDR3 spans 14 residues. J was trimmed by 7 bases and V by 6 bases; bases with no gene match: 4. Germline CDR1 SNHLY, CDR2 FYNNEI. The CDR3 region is CASRPGQGANEQFF. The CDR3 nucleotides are TGTGCCAGCAGGCCGGGACAGGGGGCGAATGAGCAGTTCTTC.

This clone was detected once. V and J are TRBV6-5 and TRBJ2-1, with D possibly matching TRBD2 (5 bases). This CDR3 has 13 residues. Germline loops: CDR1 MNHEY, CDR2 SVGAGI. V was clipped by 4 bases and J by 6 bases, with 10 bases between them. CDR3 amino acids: CASSSDWGNEQFF. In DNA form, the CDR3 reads TGTGCCAGCAGTTCGGACTGGGGCAATGAGCAGTTCTTC.

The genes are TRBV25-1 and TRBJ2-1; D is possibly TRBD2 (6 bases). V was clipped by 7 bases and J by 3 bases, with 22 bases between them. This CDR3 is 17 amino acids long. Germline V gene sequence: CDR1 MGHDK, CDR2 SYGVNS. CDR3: CASIASGLAIYYNEQFF. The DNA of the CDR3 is TGTGCCAGCATTGCGAGCGGGCTAGCGATCTACTACAATGAGCAGTTCTTC.

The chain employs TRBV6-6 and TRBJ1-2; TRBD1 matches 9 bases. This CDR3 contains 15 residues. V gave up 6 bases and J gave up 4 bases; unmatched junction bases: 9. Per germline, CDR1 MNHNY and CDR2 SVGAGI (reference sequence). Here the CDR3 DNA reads TGTGCCAGCAGACCTCGACAGGGGGAGTCCTATGGCTACACCTTC. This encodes CASRPRQGESYGYTF.

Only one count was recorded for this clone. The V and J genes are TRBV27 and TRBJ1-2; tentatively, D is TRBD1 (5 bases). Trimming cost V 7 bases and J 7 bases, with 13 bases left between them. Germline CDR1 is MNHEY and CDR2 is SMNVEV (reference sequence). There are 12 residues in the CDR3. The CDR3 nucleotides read TGTGCCAGCAAAGGGGAGGGGTCTGGCTACACCTTC. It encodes CASKGEGSGYTF.

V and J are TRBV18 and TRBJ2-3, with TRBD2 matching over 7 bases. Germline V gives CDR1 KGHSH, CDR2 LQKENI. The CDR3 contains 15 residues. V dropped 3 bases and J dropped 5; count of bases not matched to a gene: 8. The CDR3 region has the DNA TGTGCCAGCTCACCCCCTGCGGGAGTAGGAGATACGCAGTATTTT. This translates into CASSPPAGVGDTQYF.

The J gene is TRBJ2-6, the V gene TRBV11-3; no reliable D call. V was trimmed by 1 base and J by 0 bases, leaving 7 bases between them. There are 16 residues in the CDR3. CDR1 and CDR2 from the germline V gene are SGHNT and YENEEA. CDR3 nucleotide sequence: TGTGCCAGCAGCTTAGGGTACAACTCTGGGGCCAACGTCCTGACTTTC. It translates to CASSLGYNSGANVLTF.

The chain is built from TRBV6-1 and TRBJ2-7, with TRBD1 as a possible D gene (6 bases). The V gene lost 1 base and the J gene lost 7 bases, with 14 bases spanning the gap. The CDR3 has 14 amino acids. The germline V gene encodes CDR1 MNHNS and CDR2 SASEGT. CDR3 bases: TGTGCCAGCAGTGAAGTAGGAGCTAGGGGGGAGCAGTACTTC. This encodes CASSEVGARGEQYF.

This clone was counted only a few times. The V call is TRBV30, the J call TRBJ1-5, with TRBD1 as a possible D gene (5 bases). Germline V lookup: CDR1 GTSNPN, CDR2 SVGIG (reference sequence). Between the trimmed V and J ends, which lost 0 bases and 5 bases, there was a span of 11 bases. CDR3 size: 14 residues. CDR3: CAWSVPAGDQPQHF. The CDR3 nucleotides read TGTGCCTGGAGTGTACCGGCGGGGGATCAGCCCCAGCATTTT.

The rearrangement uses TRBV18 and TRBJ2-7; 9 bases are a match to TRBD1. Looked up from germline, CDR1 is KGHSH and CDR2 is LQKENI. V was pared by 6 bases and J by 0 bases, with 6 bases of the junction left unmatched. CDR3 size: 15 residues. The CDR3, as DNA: TGTGCCAGCTCCTCAGGGACAGGGAGCTCCTACGAGCAGTACTTC. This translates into CASSSGTGSSYEQYF.

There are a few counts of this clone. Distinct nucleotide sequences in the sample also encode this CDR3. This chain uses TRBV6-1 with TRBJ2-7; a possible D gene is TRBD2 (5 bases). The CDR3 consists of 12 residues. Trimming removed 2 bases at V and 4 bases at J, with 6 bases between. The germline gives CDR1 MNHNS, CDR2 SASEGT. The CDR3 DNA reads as TGTGCCAGCAGTGAATCGGGATACGAGCAGTACTTC. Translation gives CASSESGYEQYF.

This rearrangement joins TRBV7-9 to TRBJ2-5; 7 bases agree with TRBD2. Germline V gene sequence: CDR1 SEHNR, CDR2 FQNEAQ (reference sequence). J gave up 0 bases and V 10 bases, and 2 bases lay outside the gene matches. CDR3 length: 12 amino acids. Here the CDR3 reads CATRGDQETQYF. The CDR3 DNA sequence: TGTGCCACACGGGGGGACCAAGAGACCCAGTACTTC.

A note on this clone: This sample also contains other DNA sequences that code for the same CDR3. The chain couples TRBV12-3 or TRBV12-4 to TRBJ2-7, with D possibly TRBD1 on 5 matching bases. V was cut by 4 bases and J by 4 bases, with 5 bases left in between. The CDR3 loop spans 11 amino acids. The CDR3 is CASSSGYEQYF. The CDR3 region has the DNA TGTGCCAGCAGTTCAGGGTACGAGCAGTACTTC.

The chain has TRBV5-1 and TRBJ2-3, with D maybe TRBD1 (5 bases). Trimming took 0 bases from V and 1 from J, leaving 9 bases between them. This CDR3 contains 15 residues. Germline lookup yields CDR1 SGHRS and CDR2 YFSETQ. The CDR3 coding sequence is TGCGCCAGCAGCTTGGTAGGGGCGGGCACAGATACGCAGTATTTT. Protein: CASSLVGAGTDTQYF.

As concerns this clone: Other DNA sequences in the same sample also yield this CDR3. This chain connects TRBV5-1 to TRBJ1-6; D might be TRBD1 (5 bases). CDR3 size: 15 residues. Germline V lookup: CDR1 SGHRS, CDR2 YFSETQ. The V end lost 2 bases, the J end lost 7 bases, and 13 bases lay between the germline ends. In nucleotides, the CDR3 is TGCGCCAGCAGCTTAAGGCAGGGCCAGAATTCACCCCTCCACTTT. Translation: CASSLRQGQNSPLHF. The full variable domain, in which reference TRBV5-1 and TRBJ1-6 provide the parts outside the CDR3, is KAGVTQTPRYLIKTRGQQVTLSCSPISGHRSVSWYQQTPGQGLQFLFEYFSETQRNKGNFPGRFSGRQFSNSRSEMNVSTLELGDSALYLCASSLRQGQNSPLHFGNGTRLTVT.

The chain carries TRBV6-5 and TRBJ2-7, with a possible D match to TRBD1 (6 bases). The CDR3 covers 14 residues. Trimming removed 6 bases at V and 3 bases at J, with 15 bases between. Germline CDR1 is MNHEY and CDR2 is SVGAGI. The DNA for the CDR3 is TGTGCCAGCAGACCCAGGGGAGAAAGCTACGAGCAGTACTTC. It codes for CASRPRGESYEQYF.

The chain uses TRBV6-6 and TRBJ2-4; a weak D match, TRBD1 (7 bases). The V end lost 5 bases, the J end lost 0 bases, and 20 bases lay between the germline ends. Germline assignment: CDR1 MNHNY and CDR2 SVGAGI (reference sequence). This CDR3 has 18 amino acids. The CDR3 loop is CASSRGTAGAVAKNIQYF. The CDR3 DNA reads TGTGCCAGCAGTCGCGGGACAGCCGGGGCTGTAGCCAAAAACATTCAGTACTTC.

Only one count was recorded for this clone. DNA for the CDR3: TGTGCCAGCAGCCTGGACAGGGGGGAGGCTTTCTTT. It encodes CASSLDRGEAFF. The chain employs TRBV7-6 and TRBJ1-1; the match to TRBD1 covers 10 bases. This CDR3 is 12 amino acids long. V shed 5 bases and J 11 bases; nucleotides not matched to a gene: 5. From germline, CDR1 is SGHVS and CDR2 FNYEAQ.

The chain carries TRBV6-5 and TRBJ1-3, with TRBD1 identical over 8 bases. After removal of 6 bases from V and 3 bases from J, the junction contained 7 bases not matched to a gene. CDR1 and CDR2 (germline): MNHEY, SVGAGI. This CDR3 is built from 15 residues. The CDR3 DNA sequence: TGTGCCAGCAGCCGACAGGGGAAAGGTGGAAACACCATATATTTT. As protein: CASSRQGKGGNTIYF.

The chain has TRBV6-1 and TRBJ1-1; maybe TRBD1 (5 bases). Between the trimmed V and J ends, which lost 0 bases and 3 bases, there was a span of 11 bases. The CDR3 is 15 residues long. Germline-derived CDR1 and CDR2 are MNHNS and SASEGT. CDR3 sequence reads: CASSEAQGGYTEAFF. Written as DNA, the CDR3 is TGTGCCAGCAGTGAAGCCCAGGGCGGCTACACTGAAGCTTTCTTT.

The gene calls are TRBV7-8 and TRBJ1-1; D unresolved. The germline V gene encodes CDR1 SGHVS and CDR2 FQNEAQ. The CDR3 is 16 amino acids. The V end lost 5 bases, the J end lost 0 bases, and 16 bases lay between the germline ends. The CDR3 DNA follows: TGTGCCAGCAGCGCTACTCCTTTACAGCTGAACACTGAAGCTTTCTTT. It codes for CASSATPLQLNTEAFF.

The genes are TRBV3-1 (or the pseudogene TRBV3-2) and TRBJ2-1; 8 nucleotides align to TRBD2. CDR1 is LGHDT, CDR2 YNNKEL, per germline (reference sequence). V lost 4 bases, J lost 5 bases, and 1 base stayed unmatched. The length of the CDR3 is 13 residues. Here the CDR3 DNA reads TGTGCCAGCAGCCCCGGGGGGGACAATGAGCAGTTCTTC. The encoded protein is CASSPGGDNEQFF.

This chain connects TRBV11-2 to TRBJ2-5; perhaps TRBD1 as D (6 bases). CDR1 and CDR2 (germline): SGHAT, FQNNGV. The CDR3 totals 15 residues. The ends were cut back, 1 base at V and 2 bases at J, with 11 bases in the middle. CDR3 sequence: CASSLGQGRQETQYF. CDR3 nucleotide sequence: TGTGCCAGCAGCTTAGGTCAGGGGCGGCAAGAGACCCAGTACTTC.

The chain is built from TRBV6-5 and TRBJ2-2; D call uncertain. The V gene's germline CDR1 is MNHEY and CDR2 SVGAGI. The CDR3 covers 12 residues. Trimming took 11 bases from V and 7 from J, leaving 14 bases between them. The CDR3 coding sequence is TGTGCCGCTACCTCCTCGGGCGGGGAGCTGTTTTTT. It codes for CAATSSGGELFF.

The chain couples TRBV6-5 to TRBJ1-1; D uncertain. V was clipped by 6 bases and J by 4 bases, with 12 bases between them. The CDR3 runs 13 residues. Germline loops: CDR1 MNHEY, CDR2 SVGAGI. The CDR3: CASRRAVSTEAFF. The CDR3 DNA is TGTGCCAGCAGGAGGGCGGTGAGCACTGAAGCTTTCTTT.

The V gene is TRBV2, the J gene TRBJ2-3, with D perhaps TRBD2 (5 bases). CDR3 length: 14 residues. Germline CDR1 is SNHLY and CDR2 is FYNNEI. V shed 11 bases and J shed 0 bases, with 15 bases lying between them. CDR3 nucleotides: TGTGCCCGCCGACCGGGCGGGAGCACAGATACGCAGTATTTT. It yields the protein CARRPGGSTDTQYF.

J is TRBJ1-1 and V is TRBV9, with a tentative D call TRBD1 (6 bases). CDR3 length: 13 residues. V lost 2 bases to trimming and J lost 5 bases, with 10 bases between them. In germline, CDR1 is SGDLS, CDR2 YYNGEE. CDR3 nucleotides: TGTGCCAGCAGCGTTCAGGGGCGAACTGAAGCTTTCTTT. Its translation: CASSVQGRTEAFF.